One and the same sample provided the 28 T cell receptor beta chains below, sequenced in a study of radiotherapy plus CTLA-4 blockade in lung cancer. The method was immunoSEQ multiplex PCR; TCRdb's version includes in-frame clones alone and lacks a portion of them. The sample holds around 40,000 clones, around 75% seen once. The sample here was peripheral blood, taken from a patient treated with radiotherapy plus ipilimumab. These receptors were taken from a human donor with non-small cell lung cancer who had stable disease on radiotherapy plus ipilimumab.

V and J are TRBV7-2 and TRBJ2-1; D gene ambiguous. CDR3 length: 14 amino acids. Germline CDR1 is SGHTA and CDR2 is FQGNSA. Trimming cost V 0 bases and J 3 bases, with 6 bases left between them. The CDR3 spells CASSLALLYNEQFF. DNA of the CDR3: TGTGCCAGCAGCTTAGCCCTCCTCTACAATGAGCAGTTCTTC.

The chain is built from TRBV29-1 and TRBJ2-5; no firm D call. The V end lost 7 bases, the J end lost 9 bases, and 12 bases lay between the germline ends. The germline V gene has CDR1 SQVTM and CDR2 ANQGSEA. The CDR3 loop spans 10 amino acids. In nucleotides, the CDR3 is TGCAGCGCCACAAGTTTTCCCCAGTACTTC. Translated, it gives CSATSFPQYF.

This clone was detected only once. J is TRBJ1-1 and V is TRBV29-1; 9 bases match TRBD1. CDR3 length: 11 amino acids. In germline, CDR1 is SQVTM, CDR2 ANQGSEA. V trimming: 6 bases; J trimming: 6 bases; junction bases outside the gene matches: 2. The CDR3 region has the DNA TGCAGCGTCCGACAGGGGGCTGAAGCTTTCTTT. This encodes CSVRQGAEAFF.

The DNA for the CDR3 is TGCAGTGCCCAGTTTGGTTCACCCCTCCACTTT. It is translated as CSAQFGSPLHF. The chain is built from TRBV20-1 and TRBJ1-6; the D is unclear. The CDR3 consists of 11 residues. V lost 6 bases, J lost 9 bases, and 9 bases lay in between. Germline lookup yields CDR1 DFQATT and CDR2 SNEGSKA (reference sequence).

The chain employs TRBV11-2 and TRBJ2-2; 8 bases are shared with TRBD1. Trimming removed 6 bases from V and 3 bases from J; junction bases left unmatched: 9. The CDR3 runs 16 residues. Germline CDR1 is SGHAT and CDR2 is FQNNGV. Written as DNA, the CDR3 is TGTGCCAGCAGATCAACGACAGGGGTCTACACCGGGGAGCTGTTTTTT. Protein: CASRSTTGVYTGELFF.

In this sample, this clone turned up once. The gene calls are TRBV4-1 and TRBJ2-1; 13 nucleotides line up with TRBD2. The V and J ends lost 0 bases and 8 bases, in that order; junction bases with no gene match: 10. The CDR3 sequence is 18 residues long. Looked up from germline, CDR1 is MGHRA and CDR2 is YSYEKL. The CDR3 nucleotides read TGCGCCAGCAGCCAAGATCGTGTACTAGCGGGGGGGCACTATGAGCAGTTCTTC. This sequence encodes CASSQDRVLAGGHYEQFF.

The chain uses TRBV15 and TRBJ2-4; a possible D gene is TRBD1 (5 bases). The germline V and J ends were trimmed by 2 bases and 1 base, with 12 bases remaining between them. Germline CDR1 LNHNV, CDR2 YYDKDF (reference sequence). CDR3 length: 16 amino acids. CDR3 loop: CATSRQGDVAKNIQYF. The CDR3 DNA sequence: TGTGCCACCAGCAGACAGGGTGATGTTGCCAAAAACATTCAGTACTTC.

The chain combines TRBV4-1 with TRBJ2-3; 8 bases line up with TRBD2. The length of the CDR3 is 14 residues. Germline values: CDR1 MGHRA, CDR2 YSYEKL. J was trimmed by 3 bases and V by 6 bases; bases with no gene match: 5. CDR3 in DNA: TGCGCCAGCAGGAAACCGGGGGGGACAGATACGCAGTATTTT. Translation gives CASRKPGGTDTQYF.

The V gene is TRBV19, the J gene TRBJ1-1; D remains ambiguous. The germline gives CDR1 LNHDA, CDR2 SQIVND (reference sequence). Trimming took 3 bases from V and 0 from J, leaving 17 bases between them. The length of the CDR3 is 17 residues. CDR3 nucleotides: TGTGCCAGTAGTATCTATGGTGAATCGATAATGAACACTGAAGCTTTCTTT. It specifies CASSIYGESIMNTEAFF. The full variable domain, in which reference TRBV19 and TRBJ1-1 provide the parts outside the CDR3, is DGGITQSPKYLFRKEGQNVTLSCEQNLNHDAMYWYRQDPGQGLRLIYYSQIVNDFQKGDIAEGYSVSREKKESFPLTVTSAQKNPTAFYLCASSIYGESIMNTEAFFGQGTRLTVV.

The rearrangement joins TRBV18 to TRBJ1-1, with 9 bases matching TRBD1. Germline assignment: CDR1 KGHSH and CDR2 LQKENI. The CDR3 has 14 amino acids. Unmatched junction bases numbered 6, after V lost 6 bases and J lost 4 bases. The DNA for the CDR3 is TGTGCCAGCTCGCCTACAGGGGGCGTCACTGAAGCTTTCTTT. Its translation is CASSPTGGVTEAFF.

V and J are TRBV5-5 and TRBJ2-7, with 7 bases lining up with TRBD1. The CDR3 length is 14 residues. Germline values: CDR1 SGHKS, CDR2 YYEKEE (reference sequence). V shed 4 bases and J 4 bases; nucleotides not matched to a gene: 8. In DNA, the CDR3 is TGTGCCAGCAGCAGTCCGGGACAGCTTTACGAGCAGTACTTC. It is translated as CASSSPGQLYEQYF.

The CDR3 region is CAGQGQGGNTIYF. The DNA of the CDR3 is TGTGCCGGTCAGGGGCAGGGAGGAAACACCATATATTTT. The gene calls are TRBV6-1 and TRBJ1-3; tentative D call: TRBD1 (6 bases). V was cut by 11 bases and J by 4 bases, with 15 bases left in between. Germline CDR1 reads MNHNS; CDR2 reads SASEGT. The CDR3 is made up of 13 amino acids.

This rearrangement joins TRBV7-8 to TRBJ1-5, with D perhaps TRBD1 (5 bases). Germline V CDR1 and CDR2: SGHVS, FQNEAQ. The CDR3 totals 16 residues. Deletions cut 0 bases from V and 1 base from J, with 10 bases between. This CDR3 reads CASSLAGGESNQPQHF. As DNA, the CDR3 is TGTGCCAGCAGCTTAGCTGGGGGGGAGAGCAATCAGCCCCAGCATTTT.

This chain joins TRBV9 and TRBJ1-3; no definite D call. Between the trimmed V and J ends, which lost 2 bases and 0 bases, there was a span of 15 bases. Per the germline V gene, CDR1 is SGDLS and CDR2 is YYNGEE. This CDR3 spans 17 amino acids. The CDR3 DNA is TGTGCCAGCAGCGTGGAGGGATTGGGTCTCTCTGGAAACACCATATATTTT. Translated: CASSVEGLGLSGNTIYF.

The V call is TRBV5-6, the J call TRBJ2-3, with 9 bases aligning to TRBD2. Looked up from germline, CDR1 is SGHDT and CDR2 is YYEEEE. The V and J ends lost 4 bases and 2 bases, in that order; junction bases with no gene match: 14. CDR3 size: 18 residues. CDR3 coding DNA: TGTGCCAGCAGCACGGCCTTAGCGGGGGCGAAATTCACAGATACGCAGTATTTT. Translated: CASSTALAGAKFTDTQYF. Combining the CDR3 with reference TRBV5-6 and TRBJ2-3 gives the whole variable domain DAGVTQSPTHLIKTRGQQVTLRCSPKSGHDTVSWYQQALGQGPQFIFQYYEEEERQRGNFPDRFSGHQFPNYSSELNVNALLLGDSALYLCASSTALAGAKFTDTQYFGPGTRLTVL.

The chain is built from TRBV7-9 and TRBJ1-4; no firm D call. Trimming removed 2 bases from V and 5 bases from J, with 18 bases in between. This CDR3 is 17 amino acids long. CDR1 and CDR2 (germline): SEHNR, FQNEAQ (reference sequence). In DNA form, the CDR3 reads TGTGCCAGCAGCTTATGGTTTGGAGATTTCGGGAATGAAAAACTGTTTTTT. Amino acid sequence: CASSLWFGDFGNEKLFF.

This clone was seen only a few times. The gene calls are TRBV5-5 and TRBJ2-1; 9 nucleotides agree with TRBD2. V lost 6 bases to trimming and J lost 0 bases; unmatched junction nucleotides: 4. The CDR3 covers 15 residues. Germline V gene lookup returns CDR1 SGHKS and CDR2 YYEKEE (reference sequence). The CDR3, as DNA: TGTGCCAGCACGATAGCGGGGGCCTCCTACAATGAGCAGTTCTTC. This encodes CASTIAGASYNEQFF.

This sequence joins TRBV2 and TRBJ2-5, with 7 positions matching TRBD1. This CDR3 spans 13 amino acids. Germline V gives CDR1 SNHLY, CDR2 FYNNEI. The V gene end was trimmed by 7 bases and the J gene end by 7 bases; junction bases not matched to a gene: 9. In DNA, the CDR3 is TGTGCCAGCACGGGACAGCTAGAAGGGACCCAGTACTTC. Its translation: CASTGQLEGTQYF.

The CDR3 coding sequence is TGTGCCAGTAGCCCCTGGGGCCGACAGGGACTGAACACTGAAGCTTTCTTT. Translated, it gives CASSPWGRQGLNTEAFF. This sequence joins TRBV19 and TRBJ1-1; TRBD1 agrees at 7 bases. Germline CDR1 is LNHDA and CDR2 is SQIVND (reference sequence). The CDR3 sequence is 17 residues long. Losses at the gene ends were 6 bases for V and 0 bases for J; bases not matched to a gene: 13.

CDR3 nucleotides: TGTGCCAGCAGCCCCCTAGCGGGTGAAGTGCTTTACGGCACAGATACGCAGTATTTT. It yields the protein CASSPLAGEVLYGTDTQYF. V usage is TRBV7-9 and J usage is TRBJ2-3; 8 nucleotides match TRBD2. Germline assignment: CDR1 SEHNR and CDR2 FQNEAQ (reference sequence). Trimming cost V 5 bases and J 1 base; bases outside gene matches: 17. The CDR3 has 19 residues.

The count of this clone is one. The V gene is TRBV10-3, the J gene TRBJ2-1; the match to TRBD2 covers 12 bases. This CDR3 has 16 residues. The junction had 6 bases not matched to a gene; V was cut back by 5 bases and J by 4 bases. Germline lookup yields CDR1 ENHRY and CDR2 SYGVKD. CDR3 amino acids: CAISLLAGGPYNEQFF. DNA of the CDR3: TGTGCCATCAGTTTACTAGCGGGGGGTCCATACAATGAGCAGTTCTTC.

The chain links TRBV5-1 to TRBJ2-1; the match to TRBD2 covers 7 bases. Germline loops: CDR1 SGHRS, CDR2 YFSETQ. The CDR3 totals 16 residues. Trimming took 4 bases from V and 5 from J; bases not matched to a gene: 12. CDR3: CASSLLIGGLHNEQFF. In nucleotides, the CDR3 is TGCGCCAGCAGCCTCTTGATCGGGGGACTACACAATGAGCAGTTCTTC.

The chain uses TRBV7-8 and TRBJ2-3, with 8 positions matching TRBD1. The V segment lost 3 bases and the J segment 3 bases; nucleotides outside the gene matches: 5. In germline, CDR1 is SGHVS, CDR2 FQNEAQ. The CDR3 loop spans 15 amino acids. The CDR3 here is CASSFQGAQTDTQYF. The CDR3, as DNA: TGTGCCAGCAGCTTTCAGGGGGCGCAAACAGATACGCAGTATTTT.

This clone was detected a few times. The chain recombines TRBV2 with TRBJ2-2; 7 nucleotides agree with TRBD1. Germline loops: CDR1 SNHLY, CDR2 FYNNEI. The CDR3 has 14 amino acids. Trimming removed 10 bases from V and 4 bases from J; junction bases left unmatched: 9. The CDR3 bases are TGTGCCACGAAGACAGGGCTATCCACCGGGGAGCTGTTTTTT. Its translation: CATKTGLSTGELFF.

The CDR3 is CASSRTEQETQYF. In DNA form, the CDR3 reads TGTGCCAGCAGCAGGACAGAACAAGAGACCCAGTACTTC. This chain uses TRBV5-4 with TRBJ2-5, with D possibly matching TRBD1 (6 bases). V was clipped by 4 bases and J by 2 bases, with 9 bases between them. The CDR3 totals 13 residues. CDR1 is SGHNT, CDR2 YYREEE, per germline (reference sequence).

This chain joins TRBV11-3 and TRBJ2-5, with 7 positions matching TRBD1. The CDR3 totals 17 residues. Trimming at V came to 0 bases and at J to 3 bases, leaving 10 bases not matched to a gene. Germline V CDR1 and CDR2: SGHNT, YENEEA. DNA for the CDR3: TGTGCCAGCAGCTTAGATCTTTTTGGCAGGGGGAAAGAGACCCAGTACTTC. As protein: CASSLDLFGRGKETQYF.

The chain links TRBV9 to TRBJ1-1; 8 nucleotides agree with TRBD1. After removal of 3 bases from V and 3 bases from J, the junction contained 4 bases not matched to a gene. The CDR3 spans 14 residues. Per the germline V gene, CDR1 is SGDLS and CDR2 is YYNGEE. The chain's CDR3 is CASSGRQGYTEAFF. CDR3 sequence (DNA): TGTGCCAGCAGCGGACGACAGGGGTACACTGAAGCTTTCTTT.

This chain uses TRBV5-6 with TRBJ2-1; 16 nucleotides agree with TRBD2. Looked up from germline, CDR1 is SGHDT and CDR2 is YYEEEE. V was clipped by 3 bases and J by 7 bases; unmatched bases: 4. This CDR3 contains 16 residues. As DNA, the CDR3 is TGTGCCAGCAGCTCGTGGGGACTAGCGGGGGGGAATGAGCAGTTCTTC. This translates into CASSSWGLAGGNEQFF.